What follows are 13 T cell receptor beta chains derived from one specimen sequenced in a study of Graves' ophthalmopathy and Graves' hyperthyroidism. As the template, RNA transcripts were used to amplify TCR beta CDR3 regions. RT-PCR was first run with HTBI primers, then multiplex PCR in a second round. TCRdb re-derived calls from the multiplex PCR reads in MiXCR, one entry per CDR3 protein. The sample gives roughly 410,000 distinct CDR3 sequences, over 15% of which show up once; roughly 7% is in the top ten. The specimen sequenced was peripheral blood. These receptor sequences come from a young woman with stable Graves' hyperthyroidism.

V usage is TRBV19 and J usage is TRBJ1-1; D is possibly TRBD1 (5 bases). This CDR3 contains 13 residues. Germline CDR1 and CDR2: LNHDA and SQIVND (reference sequence). Trimming took off 7 bases at V and 0 bases at J, with 9 bases between the two ends. CDR3: CASMRDVNTEAFF. DNA of the CDR3: TGTGCCAGTATGAGGGACGTGAACACTGAAGCTTTCTTT.

This clonotype was seen many times. The gene calls are TRBV13 and TRBJ2-2, with TRBD2 as a possible D gene (7 bases). The CDR3 is made up of 18 amino acids. Trimming pared 5 bases from V and 3 bases from J, leaving 22 bases between. Germline CDR1 is PRHDT and CDR2 is FYEKMQ (reference sequence). The CDR3 DNA sequence: TGTGCCAGCAGCAAAATGCACGTCGGGGGGCACGACACCGGGGAGCTGTTTTTT. Translating it yields CASSKMHVGGHDTGELFF. Full variable domain (missing parts from reference TRBV13 and TRBJ2-2): AAGVIQSPRHLIKEKRETATLKCYPIPRHDTVYWYQQGPGQDPQFLISFYEKMQSDKGSIPDRFSAQQFSDYHSELNMSSLELGDSALYFCASSKMHVGGHDTGELFFGEGSRLTVL.

This clonotype was seen a few times. This could be a read error, since a much larger clone is one nucleotide away. The chain is built from TRBV19 and TRBJ1-5, with a possible D match to TRBD1 (5 bases). CDR1 and CDR2 (germline): LNHDA, SQIVND (reference sequence). This CDR3 is built from 16 residues. The germline V and J ends were trimmed by 6 bases and 4 bases, with 19 bases remaining between them. The CDR3 is CASSGMAGQGNQPQHF. CDR3 bases: TGTGCCAGTAGCGGAATGGCAGGGCAAGGAAATCAGCCCCAGCATTTT.

Many counts were recorded for this clonotype. CDR3 coding DNA: TGTGCCACCAGCAGAGCGGGTACCTTGGTTTCACCCCTCCACTTT. Protein sequence: CATSRAGTLVSPLHF. The chain uses TRBV15 and TRBJ1-6; D call uncertain. Per germline, CDR1 LNHNV and CDR2 YYDKDF (reference sequence). With 1 base removed from V and 9 bases from J, the gap between germline ends came to 13 bases. The CDR3 is made up of 15 amino acids.

This clonotype came up many times. This chain links TRBV6-2 or TRBV6-3 with TRBJ2-7; D is perhaps TRBD2 (6 bases). The CDR3 covers 12 residues. The germline gives CDR1 MNHEY, CDR2 SVGEGT. V dropped 6 bases and J dropped 7 bases, with 13 bases sitting between them. The CDR3 region is CASSREYREQYF. The CDR3 DNA follows: TGTGCCAGCAGCCGGGAGTATCGGGAGCAGTACTTC.

This clonotype was observed many times. The chain has TRBV6-5 and TRBJ2-7; the D is unclear. Trimming pared 0 bases from V and 3 bases from J, leaving 21 bases between. The germline CDR1 and CDR2 sequences are MNHEY and SVGAGI. The CDR3 runs 18 residues. The CDR3 coding sequence is TGTGCCAGCAGTTACTCAAAAGGGTCAGGCAAATCACACTACGAGCAGTACTTC. Its protein is CASSYSKGSGKSHYEQYF.

This clonotype was detected only a few times. The CDR3 loop is CASTRDSRSYEQYF. CDR3 DNA: TGCGCCAGCACCCGGGACAGCCGCTCCTACGAGCAGTACTTC. The V call is TRBV5-1, the J call TRBJ2-7, with TRBD1 matching over 7 bases. The V and J ends lost 6 bases and 0 bases, in that order; junction bases with no gene match: 6. From germline, CDR1 is SGHRS and CDR2 YFSETQ. This CDR3 region has 14 residues. The full variable domain, in which reference TRBV5-1 and TRBJ2-7 provide the parts outside the CDR3, is KAGVTQTPRYLIKTRGQQVTLSCSPISGHRSVSWYQQTPGQGLQFLFEYFSETQRNKGNFPGRFSGRQFSNSRSEMNVSTLELGDSALYLCASTRDSRSYEQYFGPGTRLTVT.

To note about this clonotype: This could be a read error, since a much larger clone is one nucleotide away. The chain carries TRBV6-1 and TRBJ2-5, with 9 bases fitting TRBD1. Per germline, CDR1 MNHNS and CDR2 SASEGT. The junction had 7 bases not matched to a gene; V was cut back by 6 bases and J by 8 bases. The CDR3 is 13 residues long. The CDR3, as DNA: TGTGCCAGCAGCCGAAGACAGGGGGATACCCAGTACTTC. Amino acid sequence: CASSRRQGDTQYF.

The sample holds many counts of this clonotype. V usage is TRBV7-2 and J usage is TRBJ2-5; D could derive from TRBD1 or TRBD2 (5 bases each). CDR1 SGHTA and CDR2 FQGNSA come from the germline V gene. The CDR3 covers 14 residues. V shed 7 bases and J shed 1 base, with 13 bases lying between them. The CDR3 is CASKPLGTQETQYF. CDR3 DNA sequence: TGTGCCAGCAAGCCGCTGGGGACCCAAGAGACCCAGTACTTC. Filled out from reference TRBV7-2 and TRBJ2-5, the complete variable domain reads GAGVSQSPSNKVTEKGKDVELRCDPISGHTALYWYRQSLGQGLEFLIYFQGNSAPDKSGLPSDRFSAERTGGSVSTLTIQRTQQEDSAVYLCASKPLGTQETQYFGPGTRLLVL.

The chain recombines TRBV4-1 with TRBJ1-5; 9 nucleotides match TRBD1. The germline V gene encodes CDR1 MGHRA and CDR2 YSYEKL. This CDR3 has 15 amino acids. The V segment lost 2 bases and the J segment 9 bases; nucleotides outside the gene matches: 8. CDR3 DNA: TGCGCCAGCAGCCAATCCTGGGACAGGGAATGGCCCCAGCATTTT. Translating gives CASSQSWDREWPQHF.

This clonotype turned up a few times. V gene TRBV7-9 combines with J gene TRBJ1-1, with D perhaps matching TRBD1 (6 bases). This CDR3 comprises 13 residues. Per germline, CDR1 SEHNR and CDR2 FQNEAQ (reference sequence). V was pared by 6 bases and J by 8 bases, with 16 bases between. The CDR3 nucleotides read TGTGCCAGCAGTCAGCATCCCGGACAGGAAGCTTTCTTT. This sequence encodes CASSQHPGQEAFF.

Ten or more counts support this clonotype. J is TRBJ2-5 and V is TRBV12-3 or TRBV12-4; no definite D call. V shed 3 bases and J shed 7 bases, with 12 bases lying between them. The CDR3 length is 13 residues. This CDR3 reads CASSFSPKGTQYF. The CDR3 bases are TGTGCCAGCAGTTTCTCCCCCAAAGGGACCCAGTACTTC.

This clonotype showed up just a few times. The chain is built from TRBV5-1 and TRBJ2-7; possible D gene TRBD1, 6 bases. The V end lost 3 bases, the J end lost 4 bases, and 14 bases lay between the germline ends. This CDR3 is built from 14 residues. Germline V lookup: CDR1 SGHRS, CDR2 YFSETQ. CDR3 DNA sequence: TGCGCCAGCAGCTCCCTGGGACATACTTACGAGCAGTACTTC. Its translation is CASSSLGHTYEQYF.